In its sample, the clone carrying this T cell receptor beta chain was seen once. Its target is unknown. The source of the sample is a study of siplizumab effects on memory and regulatory T cells. Assays were performed on some 9.2 x 10^4 TCR templates per sample. Assay: immunoSEQ multiplex PCR; the TCRdb copy retains only in-frame clones and omits some. Altogether about 100,000 clones are present, about 91% being singletons, with the ten largest covering around 0.7%. Germline CDR1 MNHNY, CDR2 SVGAGI (reference sequence). The V end was cut by 7 bases, the J end by 2 bases, with 17 bases between. The CDR3 totals 15 residues. Study results and limitations: Just a small share of alloreactive clones was traced back to unstimulated subsets.

The clonotype was recovered from a human donor in good health. Sample: Tregs sorted from blood. The V call is TRBV6-6, the J call TRBJ2-5, with D possibly matching TRBD1 (6 bases). The CDR3 is CASTPYRDIQETQYF. CDR3 bases: TGTGCCAGCACGCCATACAGGGATATTCAAGAGACCCAGTACTTC.